This TCR beta chain appears in the sequencing data of a study of regulatory T cells in long-lasting Graves disease. Study-level results: Newly diagnosed disease favored TRBV20-1 and TRBJ2-1 over persistent disease. Sampling was limited to peripheral blood rather than thyroid tissue.

As regards this clonotype: Its cognate antigen is unknown.

Time point: newly diagnosed GD, antithyroid drugs for less than 3 months. PBMC RNA served as the TCR library source. As a group, patients came from one endocrinology department in Xi'an, China. This CDR3 comprises 15 residues. CDR1 is MDHEN and CDR2 is SYDVKM in the germline V gene. V gave up 4 bases and J gave up 4 bases, with 16 bases separating them. Both iRepertoire HTBI primers and Arm-PCR of CDR3 regions were used to build the TCR beta libraries. TCRdb re-derived calls from the multiplex PCR reads in MiXCR, one entry per CDR3 protein. Of about 460,000 distinct CDR3 sequences listed, 14% are singletons. This sample also appeared in a second study, on T cells in Graves' hyperthyroidism and ophthalmopathy. That study reports: Patients between 18 and 65 years old had hyperthyroidism, newly diagnosed and lasting under 2 months.

This sample comprised peripheral blood mononuclear cells (PBMCs), obtained at new diagnosis, from a patient treated with antithyroid drugs. The chain has TRBV28 and TRBJ1-1; D is perhaps TRBD1 (5 bases). The receptor comes from a woman aged 50 to 60 with Graves disease. As DNA, the CDR3 is TGTGCCAGCAGTTGGGGACTCTCTGGGGCCACTGAAGCTTTCTTT. This codes for CASSWGLSGATEAFF.